Listed below are T cell receptor beta chains from one sample, sequenced in a study of cytomegalovirus exposure and HLA in healthy donors. Produced via immunoSEQ multiplex PCR; TCRdb's table is partial and in-frame only. The table records 180,000 or so clones, 77% of them present only once. The material sequenced was PBMCs. Receptors originate from an older woman in good health and CMV-seropositive. The CDR3 runs from the conserved cysteine through the conserved F or W. D genes are given only for firm matches. Expanded clones are given a class, and other clones once, few, many or no size at all.

J gene: TRBJ1-2; D gene: .; V gene: TRBV9; clone size: .; CDR3 DNA: TGTGCCAGCAGCGTAGCGCAGGGAAGGAACTATGGCTACACCTTC; CDR3 protein: CASSVAQGRNYGYTF
J gene: TRBJ2-1; D gene: TRBD1; V gene: TRBV6-1; clone size: .; CDR3 DNA: TGTGCCAGCCTCCGGGACAGGGCCTACAATGAGCAGTTCTTC; CDR3 protein: CASLRDRAYNEQFF
J gene: TRBJ2-1; D gene: TRBD1; V gene: TRBV25-1; clone size: .; CDR3 DNA: TGTGCCAGCAGCTCCGGGACAGGGATTTACAATGAGCAGTTCTTC; CDR3 protein: CASSSGTGIYNEQFF
J gene: TRBJ2-7; D gene: .; V gene: TRBV19; clone size: .; CDR3 DNA: TGTGCCAGTAGTACCTTGCAGGGCTCCTACGAGCAGTACTTC; CDR3 protein: CASSTLQGSYEQYF
J gene: TRBJ2-3; D gene: .; V gene: TRBV19; clone size: .; CDR3 DNA: TGTGCCAGTAGTATAGGGAGTCCTACGCAGTATTTT; CDR3 protein: CASSIGSPTQYF
J gene: TRBJ1-1; D gene: .; V gene: TRBV5-6; clone size: .; CDR3 DNA: TGTGCCAGCAGCCTCTTTCGGGGGAGGGGTACTGAAGCTTTCTTT; CDR3 protein: CASSLFRGRGTEAFF
J gene: TRBJ2-1; D gene: TRBD2; V gene: TRBV18; clone size: .; CDR3 DNA: TGTGCCAGCTCAACGCGCGGGGGCTCCTACAATGAGCAGTTCTTC; CDR3 protein: CASSTRGGSYNEQFF
J gene: TRBJ2-7; D gene: TRBD1; V gene: TRBV7-2; clone size: once; CDR3 DNA: TGTGCCAGCAGCTACGGACAGGGCTCCTACGAGCAGTACTTC; CDR3 protein: CASSYGQGSYEQYF
J gene: TRBJ1-6; D gene: .; V gene: TRBV19; clone size: .; CDR3 DNA: TGTGCCAGTAGTATAGGCTGGCAATCACCCCTCCACTTT; CDR3 protein: CASSIGWQSPLHF
J gene: TRBJ1-3; D gene: TRBD1; V gene: TRBV19; clone size: few; CDR3 DNA: TGTGCCAGTAGTACCGAGGACAGGCCTGGAAACACCATATATTTT; CDR3 protein: CASSTEDRPGNTIYF
J gene: TRBJ1-2; D gene: .; V gene: TRBV5-6; clone size: few; CDR3 DNA: TGTGCCAGCAGTGTTAATCGGGATGGCTACACCTTC; CDR3 protein: CASSVNRDGYTF
J gene: TRBJ2-1; D gene: TRBD1; V gene: TRBV5-1; clone size: .; CDR3 DNA: TGCGCCAGCAGCTCGAGGGACAGTGCTTCCTACAATGAGCAGTTCTTC; CDR3 protein: CASSSRDSASYNEQFF
J gene: TRBJ2-3; D gene: .; V gene: TRBV7-3; clone size: few; CDR3 DNA: TGTGCCAGCAGCTTACGGAAGCCAGGCGATACGCAGTATTTT; CDR3 protein: CASSLRKPGDTQYF
J gene: TRBJ2-1; D gene: .; V gene: TRBV6-5; clone size: .; CDR3 DNA: TGTGCCAGCAGTTACTTTCGTTTCCCGGGAAGTAGTGAGCAGTTCTTC; CDR3 protein: CASSYFRFPGSSEQFF
J gene: TRBJ2-1; D gene: .; V gene: TRBV15; clone size: .; CDR3 DNA: TGTGCCACCAGCAAATTACCGACTAGTCGGGGCGGGAATGAGCAGTTCTTC; CDR3 protein: CATSKLPTSRGGNEQFF
J gene: TRBJ1-6; D gene: TRBD1; V gene: TRBV9; clone size: .; CDR3 DNA: TGTGCCAGCAGCGTAGCTTCGGGGCAGGGGGCTTCACCCCTCCACTTT; CDR3 protein: CASSVASGQGASPLHF
J gene: TRBJ2-1; D gene: TRBD1; V gene: TRBV5-6; clone size: .; CDR3 DNA: TGTGCCAGCAGGAGGACAGGGGGCTCCTACAATGAGCAGTTCTTC; CDR3 protein: CASRRTGGSYNEQFF
J gene: TRBJ1-2; D gene: TRBD1; V gene: TRBV30; clone size: .; CDR3 DNA: TGTGCCTGGAGGGGACAGGGGAGGGGCTACACCTTC; CDR3 protein: CAWRGQGRGYTF
J gene: TRBJ2-2; D gene: TRBD2; V gene: TRBV9; clone size: .; CDR3 DNA: TGTGCCAGCAGCGCGGGACTAGCGGGAGTGAGTGGGGAGCTGTTTTTT; CDR3 protein: CASSAGLAGVSGELFF
J gene: TRBJ2-5; D gene: TRBD1; V gene: TRBV2; clone size: .; CDR3 DNA: TGTGCCAGCATTGCCAGGGGTGGACAGGGACAAGAGACCCAGTACTTC; CDR3 protein: CASIARGGQGQETQYF
J gene: TRBJ1-2; D gene: .; V gene: TRBV5-1; clone size: .; CDR3 DNA: TGCGCCAGCAGCTTGCTGAATCCCAGGGAAGGCTACACCTTC; CDR3 protein: CASSLLNPREGYTF
J gene: TRBJ2-7; D gene: TRBD1; V gene: TRBV29-1; clone size: .; CDR3 DNA: TGCAGCGCTGGACAGGGTAACAACGAGCAGTACTTC; CDR3 protein: CSAGQGNNEQYF
J gene: TRBJ2-4; D gene: TRBD2; V gene: TRBV4-3; clone size: .; CDR3 DNA: TGCGCCAGCAGCCAAGAACTGGGGACTAGCGGGTGGGGAGCCAAAAACATTCAGTACTTC; CDR3 protein: CASSQELGTSGWGAKNIQYF
J gene: TRBJ1-5; D gene: TRBD1; V gene: TRBV19; clone size: .; CDR3 DNA: TGTGCCAGTAGTATCGGGGACAGGGTCGGTCAGCCCCAGCATTTT; CDR3 protein: CASSIGDRVGQPQHF
J gene: TRBJ2-2; D gene: TRBD2; V gene: TRBV4-2; clone size: .; CDR3 DNA: TGTGCCAGCAGCCACTTAGCGGGGTCGAACACCGGGGAGCTGTTTTTT; CDR3 protein: CASSHLAGSNTGELFF